This entry is about one T cell receptor beta chain. Its specificity is not known. These data are taken from a study of cytomegalovirus exposure and HLA in healthy donors. Study conclusions and caveats: Accounts indicate the classifier identified cytomegalovirus status with strong specificity and sensitivity. Later work found most CMV-associated TCR beta chains apparently HLA-restricted.

Germline CDR1 and CDR2: MNHNY and SVGAGI (reference sequence). The trim removed 6 bases at V and 3 bases at J, leaving 4 bases unmatched. This CDR3 spans 13 amino acids. The PCR used 60 Vbeta and 13 Jbeta primers. Assay: immunoSEQ multiplex PCR; the TCRdb copy retains only in-frame clones and omits some. Here the sample spans over 200,000 clones, 60% to 80% being singletons. The source material was PBMCs. The chain has TRBV6-6 and TRBJ1-1; 7 nucleotides agree with TRBD1. This receptor was taken from a male donor in good health and CMV-seronegative. CDR3 protein: CASSSGGDTEAFF. The CDR3 bases are TGTGCCAGCAGCTCAGGGGGAGACACTGAAGCTTTCTTT.